This T cell receptor (beta chain) was observed in a study of T cell repertoires in cytomegalovirus infection. The CDR3 has 16 residues. Trimming cost V 4 bases and J 8 bases; bases outside gene matches: 14. Germline V CDR1 and CDR2: MGHRA, YSYEKL. This clonotype turned up a few times. TCRdb reprocessed the reads with MiXCR, giving one entry per CDR3 protein. Of roughly 720,000 distinct CDR3 sequences in the sample, under 40% are singletons; the top ten hold 2.5% to 3.5%. Source material: PBMCs. This TCR was recovered from a human donor in good health (CMV status not recorded). Some clones in this sample may be carry-over from other donors' samples. This chain connects TRBV4-1 to TRBJ2-1, with 7 positions matching TRBD1. CDR3 in amino acids: CASSRTGDYSVDEQFF. CDR3 nucleotide sequence: TGCGCCAGCAGCCGGACAGGAGACTATAGCGTAGATGAGCAGTTCTTC.